This is a list of T cell receptor beta chains from one sample in a study of blood T cell repertoires in COVID-19. Assay used: immunoSEQ multiplex PCR; TCRdb lists only in-frame clones, some missing. The sample includes 200,000 to 250,000 clones, 88% of them seen just once. What was sequenced was peripheral blood. These receptors all come from a woman in her 30s with COVID-19, enrolled during active disease. CDR3s leave out the opening cysteine and the closing phenylalanine or tryptophan. The order of the fields is V gene, CDR3 protein.

>TRBV28
ASSLTGFGGNTIY
>TRBV24-1
ATSDLSSGPQETQY
>TRBV5-4
ASSFAGGHEGYT
>TRBV28
ASSTRGFGVIQY
>TRBV6-1
ASSERERGDRYEQY
>TRBV6-2/TRBV6-3
ASSYQGGSYNEQF
>TRBV7-9
ASSPDRYTKEKLF
>TRBV5-1
ASSLSAGGLNEQF
>TRBV4-3
ASSQERGWETQY
>TRBV7-2
ASSQNPQSTDTQY
>TRBV6-2/TRBV6-3
ASSRLPQVNEQF
>TRBV2
ASSLLSGGPGELF
>TRBV4-3
ASSQENHRGLSSGANVLT